These 7 T cell receptor beta chains share one sample of origin, sequenced in a study of blood T cell repertoires in COVID-19. Clones were sequenced by immunoSEQ multiplex PCR, and TCRdb holds only the in-frame ones, with some missing. The table records about 160,000 clones, around nine tenths of them present only once. Sequenced material: PBMCs or T cells enriched from blood (not recorded which). The receptors come from a woman aged 45-60 years who had recovered from COVID-19.

The table lists this clone with a few counts. J is TRBJ1-6 and V is TRBV7-3; TRBD1 matches at 7 bases. CDR1 is SGHTA and CDR2 is FQGTGA in the germline V gene. The CDR3 runs to 16 residues. Losses at the gene ends were 4 bases for V and 7 bases for J; bases not matched to a gene: 10. The CDR3 is CASSSGGARGNSPLHF. The DNA for the CDR3 is TGTGCCAGCAGCTCCGGTGGGGCCAGGGGGAATTCACCCCTCCACTTT. The complete variable domain, with remaining parts taken from reference TRBV7-3 and TRBJ1-6, reads GAGVSQTPSNKVTEKGKYVELRCDPISGHTALYWYRQSLGQGPEFLIYFQGTGAADDSGLPNDRFFAVRPEGSVSTLKIQRTERGDSAVYLCASSSGGARGNSPLHFGNGTRLTVT.

This rearrangement joins TRBV14 to TRBJ1-4; D perhaps matches TRBD1 (5 bases). The CDR3 is 15 amino acids. V lost 4 bases and J lost 7, with 16 bases in between. CDR1 and CDR2 from the germline V gene are SGHDN and FVKESK. CDR3 region: CASSLGGLRSEKLFF. The DNA of the CDR3 is TGTGCCAGCAGCCTGGGGGGTCTCAGGAGTGAAAAACTGTTTTTT.

The V gene is TRBV15, the J gene TRBJ1-5; 9 positions agree with TRBD1. CDR3 size: 16 residues. CDR1 and CDR2 (germline): LNHNV, YYDKDF (reference sequence). Trimming removed 1 base from V and 10 bases from J; junction bases left unmatched: 11. Here the CDR3 reads CATSRAVGTGLSPQHF. For the CDR3, the DNA is TGTGCCACCAGCAGAGCCGTCGGGACAGGGTTGTCTCCCCAGCATTTT.

V gene TRBV5-4 combines with J gene TRBJ2-2; weak D call: TRBD2 (5 bases). The V gene lost 4 bases and the J gene lost 6 bases, with 13 bases spanning the gap. The CDR3 is 14 residues long. CDR1 is SGHNT and CDR2 is YYREEE in the germline V gene (reference sequence). The CDR3 loop reads CASSPGGYAGELFF. For the CDR3, the DNA is TGTGCCAGCAGCCCAGGCGGGTACGCCGGGGAGCTGTTTTTT.

This clone was detected only once. V usage is TRBV11-2 and J usage is TRBJ2-3; tentatively, D is TRBD2 (5 bases). Germline V gives CDR1 SGHAT, CDR2 FQNNGV. CDR3 length: 12 amino acids. Trimming took 2 bases from V and 6 from J, leaving 6 bases between them. DNA of the CDR3: TGTGCCAGCAGCTTATCGGGGGATACGCAGTATTTT. Its translation is CASSLSGDTQYF.

The V and J genes are TRBV18 and TRBJ2-7; 7 bases match TRBD2. Per the germline V gene, CDR1 is KGHSH and CDR2 is LQKENI. The V segment lost 2 bases and the J segment 4 bases; nucleotides outside the gene matches: 14. This CDR3 has 17 residues. The CDR3 loop is CASSPRLGEGPRYEQYF. In nucleotides, the CDR3 is TGTGCCAGCTCACCAAGACTGGGGGAGGGTCCGAGGTACGAGCAGTACTTC.

The CDR3: CASSLSFGGSSPQHF. CDR3 bases: TGTGCCAGCAGTTTATCGTTCGGGGGATCATCGCCCCAGCATTTT. This chain links TRBV27 with TRBJ1-5; weak D call: TRBD1 (5 bases). CDR3 size: 15 residues. With 0 bases removed from V and 9 bases from J, the gap between germline ends came to 15 bases. Germline values: CDR1 MNHEY, CDR2 SMNVEV (reference sequence).